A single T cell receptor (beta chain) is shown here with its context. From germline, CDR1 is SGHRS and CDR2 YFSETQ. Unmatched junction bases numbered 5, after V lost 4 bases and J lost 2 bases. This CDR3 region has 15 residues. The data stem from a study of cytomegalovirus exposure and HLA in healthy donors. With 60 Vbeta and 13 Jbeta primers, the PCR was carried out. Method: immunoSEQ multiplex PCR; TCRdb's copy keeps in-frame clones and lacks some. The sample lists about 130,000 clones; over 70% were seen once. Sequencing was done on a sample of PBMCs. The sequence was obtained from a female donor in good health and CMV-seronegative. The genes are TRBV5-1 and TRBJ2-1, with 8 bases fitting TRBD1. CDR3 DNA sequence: TGCGCCAGCAGCCCAGGGGGCTCCCCCTACAATGAGCAGTTCTTC. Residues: CASSPGGSPYNEQFF.